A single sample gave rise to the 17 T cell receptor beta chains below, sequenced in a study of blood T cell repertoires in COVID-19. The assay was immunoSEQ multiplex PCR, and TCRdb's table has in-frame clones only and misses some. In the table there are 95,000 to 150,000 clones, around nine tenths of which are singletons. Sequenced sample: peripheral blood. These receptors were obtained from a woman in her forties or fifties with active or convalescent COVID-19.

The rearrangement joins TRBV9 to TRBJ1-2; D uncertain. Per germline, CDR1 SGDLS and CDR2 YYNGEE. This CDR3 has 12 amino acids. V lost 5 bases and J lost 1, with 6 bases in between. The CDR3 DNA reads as TGTGCCAGCAGTACAATTAACTATGGCTACACCTTC. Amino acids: CASSTINYGYTF.

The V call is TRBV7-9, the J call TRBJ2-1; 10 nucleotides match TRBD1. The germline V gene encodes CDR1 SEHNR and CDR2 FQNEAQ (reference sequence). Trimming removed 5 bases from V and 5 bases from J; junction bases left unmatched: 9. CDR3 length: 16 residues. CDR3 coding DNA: TGTGCCAGCAGCCAATCGGGGACAGGGGCGAACAATGAGCAGTTCTTC. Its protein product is CASSQSGTGANNEQFF. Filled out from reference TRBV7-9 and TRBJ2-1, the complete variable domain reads DTGVSQNPRHKITKRGQNVTFRCDPISEHNRLYWYRQTLGQGPEFLTYFQNEAQLEKSRLLSDRFSAERPKGSFSTLEIQRTEQGDSAMYLCASSQSGTGANNEQFFGPGTRLTVL.

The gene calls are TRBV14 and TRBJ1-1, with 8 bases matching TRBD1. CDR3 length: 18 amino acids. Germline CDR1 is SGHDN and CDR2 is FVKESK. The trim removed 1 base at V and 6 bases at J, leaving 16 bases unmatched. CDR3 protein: CASSQGLRTGMFRAEAFF. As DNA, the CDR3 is TGTGCCAGCAGCCAAGGTTTGAGGACAGGGATGTTTCGGGCTGAAGCTTTCTTT.

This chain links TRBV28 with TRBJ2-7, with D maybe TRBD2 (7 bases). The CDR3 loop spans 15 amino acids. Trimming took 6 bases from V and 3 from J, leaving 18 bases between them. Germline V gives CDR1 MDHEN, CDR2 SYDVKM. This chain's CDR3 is CASRPGGQGIYEQYF. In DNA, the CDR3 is TGTGCCAGCAGACCCGGGGGGCAGGGGATCTACGAGCAGTACTTC.

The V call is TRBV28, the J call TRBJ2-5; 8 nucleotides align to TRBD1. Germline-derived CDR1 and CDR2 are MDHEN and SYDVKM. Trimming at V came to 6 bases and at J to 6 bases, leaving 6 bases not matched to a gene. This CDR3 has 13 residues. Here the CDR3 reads CASSGQGPKTQYF. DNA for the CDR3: TGTGCCAGCAGCGGACAGGGCCCCAAGACCCAGTACTTC.

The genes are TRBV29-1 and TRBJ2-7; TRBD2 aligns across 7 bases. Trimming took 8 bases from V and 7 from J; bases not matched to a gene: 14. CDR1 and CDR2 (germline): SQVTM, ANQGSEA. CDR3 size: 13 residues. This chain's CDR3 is CSFRAGVPGEQYF. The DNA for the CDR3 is TGCAGCTTTCGGGCGGGAGTGCCCGGGGAGCAGTACTTC.

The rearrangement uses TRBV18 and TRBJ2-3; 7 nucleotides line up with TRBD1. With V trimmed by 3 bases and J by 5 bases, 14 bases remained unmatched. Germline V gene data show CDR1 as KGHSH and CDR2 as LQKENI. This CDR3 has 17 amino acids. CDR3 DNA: TGTGCCAGCTCACCGTCCTCAGGACAGGTTTCACGAGATACGCAGTATTTT. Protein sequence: CASSPSSGQVSRDTQYF.

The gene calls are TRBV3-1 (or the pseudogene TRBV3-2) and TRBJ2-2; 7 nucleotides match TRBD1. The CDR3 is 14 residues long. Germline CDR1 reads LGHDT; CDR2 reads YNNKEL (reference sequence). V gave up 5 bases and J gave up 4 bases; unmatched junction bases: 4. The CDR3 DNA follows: TGTGCCAGCAGCTATTCAGGGGGCACCGGGGAGCTGTTTTTT. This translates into CASSYSGGTGELFF.

CDR3 region: CASSTPGRGYGYTF. CDR3 sequence (DNA): TGTGCCAGCAGTACCCCCGGACGGGGATATGGCTACACCTTC. V gene TRBV28 combines with J gene TRBJ1-2; D ambiguous. The CDR3 spans 14 residues. V dropped 5 bases and J dropped 5 bases, with 15 bases sitting between them. Germline values: CDR1 MDHEN, CDR2 SYDVKM.

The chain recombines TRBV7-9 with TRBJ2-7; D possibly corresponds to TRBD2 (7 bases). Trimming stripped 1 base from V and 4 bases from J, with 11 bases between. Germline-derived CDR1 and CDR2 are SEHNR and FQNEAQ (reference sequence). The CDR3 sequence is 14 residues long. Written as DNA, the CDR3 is TGTGCCAGCAGCTTAGAAGGGGGGGCTTACGAGCAGTACTTC. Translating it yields CASSLEGGAYEQYF.

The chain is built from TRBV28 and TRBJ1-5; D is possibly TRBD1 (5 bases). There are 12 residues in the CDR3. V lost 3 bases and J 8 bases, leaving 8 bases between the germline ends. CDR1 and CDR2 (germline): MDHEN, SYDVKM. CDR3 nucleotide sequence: TGTGCCAGCAGTTTGGGGCTGGAGCCCCAGCATTTT. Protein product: CASSLGLEPQHF.

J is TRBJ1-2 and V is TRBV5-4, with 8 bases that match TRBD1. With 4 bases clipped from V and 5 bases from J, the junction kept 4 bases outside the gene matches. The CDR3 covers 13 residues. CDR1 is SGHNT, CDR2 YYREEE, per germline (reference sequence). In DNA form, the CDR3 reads TGTGCCAGCAGCGACAGGGGTTCGTATGGCTACACCTTC. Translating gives CASSDRGSYGYTF.

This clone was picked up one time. CDR3 DNA sequence: TGTGCCACCCCCCCGGAGGGACAGGACTCCTACGAGCAGTACTTC. Encoded protein: CATPPEGQDSYEQYF. This chain links TRBV28 with TRBJ2-7; 8 bases map to TRBD1. The V gene's germline CDR1 is MDHEN and CDR2 SYDVKM. This CDR3 has 15 amino acids. The J segment lost 0 bases and the V segment lost 10 bases, leaving 11 bases of the junction unmatched.

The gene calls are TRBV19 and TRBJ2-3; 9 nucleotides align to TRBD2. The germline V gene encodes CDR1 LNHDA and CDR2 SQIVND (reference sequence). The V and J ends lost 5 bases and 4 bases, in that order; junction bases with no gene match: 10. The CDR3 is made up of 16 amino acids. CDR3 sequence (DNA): TGTGCCAGTAGTTACGGTAGCGGGAGTAGGGCAGATACGCAGTATTTT. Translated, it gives CASSYGSGSRADTQYF. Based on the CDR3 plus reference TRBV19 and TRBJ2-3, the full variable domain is DGGITQSPKYLFRKEGQNVTLSCEQNLNHDAMYWYRQDPGQGLRLIYYSQIVNDFQKGDIAEGYSVSREKKESFPLTVTSAQKNPTAFYLCASSYGSGSRADTQYFGPGTRLTVL.

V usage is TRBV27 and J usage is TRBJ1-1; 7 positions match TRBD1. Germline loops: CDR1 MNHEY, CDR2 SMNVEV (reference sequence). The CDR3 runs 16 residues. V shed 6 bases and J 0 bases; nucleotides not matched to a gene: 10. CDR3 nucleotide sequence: TGTGCCAGCAGAACAGGACAGGATCTCATGAACACTGAAGCTTTCTTT. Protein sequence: CASRTGQDLMNTEAFF.

CDR3: CARSLLLLGPSGCRLDTQYF. DNA for the CDR3: TGTGCCAGAAGCTTACTTCTATTAGGGCCTAGCGGGTGTCGTTTAGATACGCAGTATTTT. V is TRBV5-3 and J is TRBJ2-3, with TRBD2 matching over 8 bases. TRBV5-3 is filed as an ORF, its function uncertain. This CDR3 is 20 amino acids long. The trim removed 2 bases at V and 5 bases at J, leaving 22 bases unmatched.

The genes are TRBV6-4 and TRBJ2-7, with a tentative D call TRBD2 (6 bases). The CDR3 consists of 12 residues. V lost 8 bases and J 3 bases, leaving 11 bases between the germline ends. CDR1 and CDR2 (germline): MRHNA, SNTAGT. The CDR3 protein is CASWDSFYEQYF. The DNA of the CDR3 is TGTGCCAGCTGGGACTCCTTCTACGAGCAGTACTTC.